The clone carrying this T cell receptor (beta chain) was seen ten or more times. Its antigen is still unknown. No patient had received any treatment before thyroid surgery. This specimen comes from a study of metastatic and nonmetastatic thyroid tumors. Study-wide results and caveats: It was reportedly found that TCR beta diversity was significantly higher in malignant thyroid tumors than in benign nodules, a difference seen in both blood and tumor samples.

Source study methods: To classify distant metastasis in papillary thyroid cancer, a model was built from CDR3 differences across clinicopathological groups. TCRdb re-analyzed the PCR reads through MiXCR. In this record, the V and J calls reflect TCRdb's handling and not the investigators' own analysis. Here the sample spans roughly 38,000 clones, approximately 20% being singletons. This TCR was sampled from a female donor with papillary thyroid cancer or a benign thyroid nodule (not recorded which). Some clones in this sample may be carry-over from other donors' samples. Sequencing input: blood.

CDR3 amino acids: CASSYGTGRYEQYF. The CDR3 region has the DNA TGTGCCAGCAGTTACGGGACAGGGCGCTACGAGCAGTACTTC. V is TRBV6-5 and J is TRBJ2-7, with TRBD1 matching 9 bases. J gave up 3 bases and V 2 bases, and 2 bases lay outside the gene matches. Germline-derived CDR1 and CDR2 are MNHEY and SVGAGI. This CDR3 has 14 amino acids.